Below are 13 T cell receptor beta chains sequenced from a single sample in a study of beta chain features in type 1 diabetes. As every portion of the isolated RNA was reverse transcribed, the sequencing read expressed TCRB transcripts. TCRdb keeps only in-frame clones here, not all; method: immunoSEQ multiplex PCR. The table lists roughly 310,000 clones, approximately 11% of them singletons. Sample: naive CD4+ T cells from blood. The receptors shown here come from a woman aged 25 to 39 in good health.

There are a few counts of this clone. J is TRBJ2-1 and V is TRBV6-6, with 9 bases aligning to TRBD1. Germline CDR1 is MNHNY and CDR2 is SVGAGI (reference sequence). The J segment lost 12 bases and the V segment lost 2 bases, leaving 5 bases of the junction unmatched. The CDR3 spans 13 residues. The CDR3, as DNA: TGTGCCAGCAGTTACGGGGACAGGGAGGCGCAGTTCTTC. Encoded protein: CASSYGDREAQFF.

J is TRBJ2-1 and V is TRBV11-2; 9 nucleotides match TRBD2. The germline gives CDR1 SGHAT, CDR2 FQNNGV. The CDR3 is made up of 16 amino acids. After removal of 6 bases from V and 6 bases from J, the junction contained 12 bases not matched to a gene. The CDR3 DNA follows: TGTGCCAGCAGAAATTTCGGTGCGGGAGGGCCCAATGAGCAGTTCTTC. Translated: CASRNFGAGGPNEQFF.

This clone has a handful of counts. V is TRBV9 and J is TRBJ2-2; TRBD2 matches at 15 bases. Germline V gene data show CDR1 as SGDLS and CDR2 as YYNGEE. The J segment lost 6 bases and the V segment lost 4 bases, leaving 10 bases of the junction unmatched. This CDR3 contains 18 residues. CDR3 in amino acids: CASSPWTSGRARAGELFF. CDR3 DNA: TGTGCCAGCAGCCCCTGGACTAGCGGGAGGGCCAGGGCCGGGGAGCTGTTTTTT.

The CDR3 here is CASSSAGTSGSNEQFF. Written as DNA, the CDR3 is TGTGCCAGTAGCTCTGCCGGGACTAGCGGGAGCAATGAGCAGTTCTTC. The rearrangement joins TRBV19 to TRBJ2-1, with 14 bases matching TRBD2. The CDR3 extends over 16 amino acids. The germline V gene encodes CDR1 LNHDA and CDR2 SQIVND (reference sequence). Trimming cost V 6 bases and J 6 bases; bases outside gene matches: 7. Based on the CDR3 plus reference TRBV19 and TRBJ2-1, the full variable domain is DGGITQSPKYLFRKEGQNVTLSCEQNLNHDAMYWYRQDPGQGLRLIYYSQIVNDFQKGDIAEGYSVSREKKESFPLTVTSAQKNPTAFYLCASSSAGTSGSNEQFFGPGTRLTVL.

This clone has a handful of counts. The DNA for the CDR3 is TGTGCCAGCAGCGGAACTAGCGCCGGGGAGACCCAGTACTTC. It specifies CASSGTSAGETQYF. The chain employs TRBV9 and TRBJ2-5; 7 nucleotides match TRBD2. The CDR3 sequence is 14 residues long. Germline lookup yields CDR1 SGDLS and CDR2 YYNGEE. Trimming removed 3 bases from V and 5 bases from J; junction bases left unmatched: 7.

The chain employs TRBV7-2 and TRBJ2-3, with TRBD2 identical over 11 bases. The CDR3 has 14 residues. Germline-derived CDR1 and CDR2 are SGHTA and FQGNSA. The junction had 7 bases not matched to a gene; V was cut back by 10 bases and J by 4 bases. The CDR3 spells CATGTSGGSDTQYF. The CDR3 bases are TGTGCCACAGGGACTAGCGGTGGTTCAGATACGCAGTATTTT.

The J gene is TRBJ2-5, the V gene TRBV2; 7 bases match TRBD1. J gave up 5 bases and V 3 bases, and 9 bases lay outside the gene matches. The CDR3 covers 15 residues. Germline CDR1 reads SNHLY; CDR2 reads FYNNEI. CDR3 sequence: CASSDETGSRETQYF. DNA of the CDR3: TGTGCCAGCAGTGATGAGACAGGGAGTCGGGAGACCCAGTACTTC.

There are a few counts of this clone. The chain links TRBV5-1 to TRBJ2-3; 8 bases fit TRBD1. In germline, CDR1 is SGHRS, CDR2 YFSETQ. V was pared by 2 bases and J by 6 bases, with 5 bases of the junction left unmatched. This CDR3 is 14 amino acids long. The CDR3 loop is CASSLQGVMDTQYF. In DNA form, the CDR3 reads TGCGCCAGCAGCTTACAGGGGGTTATGGATACGCAGTATTTT.

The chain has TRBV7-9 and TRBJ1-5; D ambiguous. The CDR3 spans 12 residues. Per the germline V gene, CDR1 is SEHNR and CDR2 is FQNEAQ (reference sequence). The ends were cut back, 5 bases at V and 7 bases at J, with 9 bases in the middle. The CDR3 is CASSRGPQPQHF. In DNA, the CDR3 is TGTGCCAGCAGCCGGGGTCCCCAGCCCCAGCATTTT. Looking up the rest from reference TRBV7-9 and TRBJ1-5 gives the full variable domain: DTGVSQNPRHKITKRGQNVTFRCDPISEHNRLYWYRQTLGQGPEFLTYFQNEAQLEKSRLLSDRFSAERPKGSFSTLEIQRTEQGDSAMYLCASSRGPQPQHFGDGTRLSIL.

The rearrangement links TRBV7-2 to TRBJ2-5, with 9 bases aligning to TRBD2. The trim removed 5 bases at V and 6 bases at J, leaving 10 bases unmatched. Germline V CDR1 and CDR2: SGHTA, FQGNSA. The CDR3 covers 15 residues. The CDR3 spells CASSLVAGAEKTQYF. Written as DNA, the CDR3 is TGTGCCAGCAGCCTCGTAGCGGGAGCAGAGAAGACCCAGTACTTC. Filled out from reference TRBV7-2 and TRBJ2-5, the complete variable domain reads GAGVSQSPSNKVTEKGKDVELRCDPISGHTALYWYRQSLGQGLEFLIYFQGNSAPDKSGLPSDRFSAERTGGSVSTLTIQRTQQEDSAVYLCASSLVAGAEKTQYFGPGTRLLVL.

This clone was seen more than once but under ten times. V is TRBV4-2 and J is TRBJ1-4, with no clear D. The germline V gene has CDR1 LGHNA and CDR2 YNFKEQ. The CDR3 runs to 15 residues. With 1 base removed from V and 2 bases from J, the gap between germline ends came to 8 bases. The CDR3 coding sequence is TGTGCCAGCAGCCAAGCGGTTTCGACTAATGAAAAACTGTTTTTT. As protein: CASSQAVSTNEKLFF.

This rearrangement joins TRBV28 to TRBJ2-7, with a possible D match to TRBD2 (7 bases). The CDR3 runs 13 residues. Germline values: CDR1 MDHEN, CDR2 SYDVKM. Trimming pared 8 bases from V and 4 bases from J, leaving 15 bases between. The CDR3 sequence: CASLQGGSYEQYF. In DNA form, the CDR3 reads TGTGCCAGCCTACAGGGCGGGAGTTACGAGCAGTACTTC.

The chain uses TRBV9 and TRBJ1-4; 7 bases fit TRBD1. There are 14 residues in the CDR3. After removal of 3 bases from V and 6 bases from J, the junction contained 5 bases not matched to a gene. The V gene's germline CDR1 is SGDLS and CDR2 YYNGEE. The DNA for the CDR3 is TGTGCCAGCAGCGCAGATGACAGGGATGAAAAACTGTTTTTT. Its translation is CASSADDRDEKLFF.